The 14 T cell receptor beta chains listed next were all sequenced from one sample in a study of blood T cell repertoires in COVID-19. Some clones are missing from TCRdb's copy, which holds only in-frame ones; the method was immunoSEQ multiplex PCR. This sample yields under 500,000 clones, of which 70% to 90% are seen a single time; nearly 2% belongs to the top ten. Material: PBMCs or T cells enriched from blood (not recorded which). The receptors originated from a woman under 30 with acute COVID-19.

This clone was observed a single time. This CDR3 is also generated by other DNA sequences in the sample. The CDR3 DNA sequence: TGTGCCAGCAGTTACTCGAACAGGGCTGGAAACACCATATATTTT. It is translated as CASSYSNRAGNTIYF. V is TRBV6-5 and J is TRBJ1-3, with D perhaps matching TRBD1 (6 bases). V dropped 0 bases and J dropped 2 bases, with 8 bases sitting between them. The CDR3 contains 15 residues. Germline CDR1 reads MNHEY; CDR2 reads SVGAGI.

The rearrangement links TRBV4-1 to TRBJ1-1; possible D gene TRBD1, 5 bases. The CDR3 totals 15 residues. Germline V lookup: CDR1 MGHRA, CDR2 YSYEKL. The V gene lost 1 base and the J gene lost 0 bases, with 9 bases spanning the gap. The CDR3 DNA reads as TGCGCCAGCAGCCAAGCGAACAGGTTGAACACTGAAGCTTTCTTT. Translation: CASSQANRLNTEAFF.

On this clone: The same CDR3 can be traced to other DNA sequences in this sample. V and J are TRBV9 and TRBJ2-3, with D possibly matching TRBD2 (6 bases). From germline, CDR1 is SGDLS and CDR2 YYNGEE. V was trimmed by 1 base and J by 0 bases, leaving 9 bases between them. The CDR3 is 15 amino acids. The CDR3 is CASSVSGTSTDTQYF. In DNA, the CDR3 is TGTGCCAGCAGCGTATCCGGGACTAGCACAGATACGCAGTATTTT.

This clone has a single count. The CDR3: CASSYYRGYTIYF. CDR3 coding DNA: TGTGCCAGCAGTTACTACAGGGGCTACACCATATATTTT. V usage is TRBV6-5 and J usage is TRBJ1-3; 7 positions agree with TRBD1. J gave up 8 bases and V 1 base, and 2 bases lay outside the gene matches. Per germline, CDR1 MNHEY and CDR2 SVGAGI. The CDR3 consists of 13 residues.

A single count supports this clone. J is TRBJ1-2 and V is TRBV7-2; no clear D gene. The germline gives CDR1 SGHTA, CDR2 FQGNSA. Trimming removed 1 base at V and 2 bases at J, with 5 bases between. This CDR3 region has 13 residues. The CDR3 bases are TGTGCCAGCAGCTTAGACAGCAACTATGGCTACACCTTC. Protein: CASSLDSNYGYTF.

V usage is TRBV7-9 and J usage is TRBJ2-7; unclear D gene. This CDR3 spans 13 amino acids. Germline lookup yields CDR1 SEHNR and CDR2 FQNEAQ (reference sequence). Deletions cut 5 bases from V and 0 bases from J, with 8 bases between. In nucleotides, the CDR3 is TGTGCCAGCAGCGCCCTAAACTCCTACGAGCAGTACTTC. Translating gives CASSALNSYEQYF. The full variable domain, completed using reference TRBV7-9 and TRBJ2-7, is DTGVSQNPRHKITKRGQNVTFRCDPISEHNRLYWYRQTLGQGPEFLTYFQNEAQLEKSRLLSDRFSAERPKGSFSTLEIQRTEQGDSAMYLCASSALNSYEQYFGPGTRLTVT.

The CDR3 DNA reads TGTGCCAGCAGTTACGGACAGGGCCCTAACTATGGCTACACCTTC. Amino acids: CASSYGQGPNYGYTF. J is TRBJ1-2 and V is TRBV6-5; 8 positions match TRBD1. The J segment lost 0 bases and the V segment lost 2 bases, leaving 2 bases of the junction unmatched. Germline lookup yields CDR1 MNHEY and CDR2 SVGAGI. The CDR3 consists of 15 residues.

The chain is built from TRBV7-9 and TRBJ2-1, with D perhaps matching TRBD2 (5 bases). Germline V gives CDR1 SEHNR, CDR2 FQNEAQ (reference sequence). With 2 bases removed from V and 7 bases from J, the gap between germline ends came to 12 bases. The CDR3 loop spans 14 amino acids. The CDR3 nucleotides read TGTGCCAGCAGCTTATTCGACCCGGGGAATGAGCAGTTCTTC. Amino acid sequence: CASSLFDPGNEQFF.

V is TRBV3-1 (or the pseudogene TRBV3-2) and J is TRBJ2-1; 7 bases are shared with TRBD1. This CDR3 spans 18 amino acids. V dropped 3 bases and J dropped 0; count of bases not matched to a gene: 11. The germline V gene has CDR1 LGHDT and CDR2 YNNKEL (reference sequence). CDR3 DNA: TGTGCCAGCAGCCAGTCTCGACAGGGTGGGGGCTCCTACAATGAGCAGTTCTTC. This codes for CASSQSRQGGGSYNEQFF.

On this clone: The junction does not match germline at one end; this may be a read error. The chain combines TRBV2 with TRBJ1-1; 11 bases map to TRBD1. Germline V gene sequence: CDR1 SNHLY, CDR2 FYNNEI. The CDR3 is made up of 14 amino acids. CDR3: CASREGQGATEAFF. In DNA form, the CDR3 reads TGTGCCAGCAGGGAAGGACAGGGGGCCACTGAAGCTTTCTTT. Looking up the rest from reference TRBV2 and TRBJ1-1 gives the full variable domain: EPEVTQTPSHQVTQMGQEVILRCVPISNHLYFYWYRQILGQKVEFLVSFYNNEISEKSEIFDDQFSVERPDGSNFTLKIRSTKLEDSAMYFCASREGQGATEAFFGQGTRLTVV.

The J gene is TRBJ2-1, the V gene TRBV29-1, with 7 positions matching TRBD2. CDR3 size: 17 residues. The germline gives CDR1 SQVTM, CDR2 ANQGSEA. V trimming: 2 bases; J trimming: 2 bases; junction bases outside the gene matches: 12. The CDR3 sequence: CSVEPIDRGSPYNEQFF. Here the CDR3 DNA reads TGCAGCGTTGAACCTATTGACCGCGGGAGCCCCTACAATGAGCAGTTCTTC.

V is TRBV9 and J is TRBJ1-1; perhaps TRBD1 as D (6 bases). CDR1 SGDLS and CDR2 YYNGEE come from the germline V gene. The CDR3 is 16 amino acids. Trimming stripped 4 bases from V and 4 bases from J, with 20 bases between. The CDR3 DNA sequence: TGTGCCAGCAGCTCAAGGGGGTCCCCGGCTAGCACTGAAGCTTTCTTT. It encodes CASSSRGSPASTEAFF.

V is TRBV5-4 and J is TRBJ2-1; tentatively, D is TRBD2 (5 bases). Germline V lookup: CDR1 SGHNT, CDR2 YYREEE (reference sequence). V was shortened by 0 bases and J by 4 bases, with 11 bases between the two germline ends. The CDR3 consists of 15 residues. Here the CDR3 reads CASSLGLAAYNEQFF. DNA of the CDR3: TGTGCCAGCAGCTTGGGGCTAGCAGCTTACAATGAGCAGTTCTTC.

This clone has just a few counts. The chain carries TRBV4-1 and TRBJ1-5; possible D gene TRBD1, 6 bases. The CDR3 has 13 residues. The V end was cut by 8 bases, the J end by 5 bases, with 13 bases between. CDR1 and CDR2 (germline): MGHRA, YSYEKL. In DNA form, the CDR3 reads TGCGCCAGCGGGGTAGGGGGGGATCAGCCCCAGCATTTT. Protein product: CASGVGGDQPQHF.